A selection of T cell receptor beta chains follows, all from one sample in a study of T cell responses to AZD1222 COVID-19 vaccine. Libraries were prepared by immunoSEQ multiplex PCR; TCRdb keeps only in-frame clonotypes and omits some of them. The table records 130,000 to 150,000 clones, about nine tenths of them present only once. The sample consisted of peripheral blood, taken on day 0 of MenACWY control vaccination. Source of these receptors: an adult in good health. CDR3s include the opening cysteine and the closing phenylalanine or tryptophan.

J gene: TRBJ1-1; V gene: TRBV5-1; CDR3 protein: CASSLAGAGTEAFF
J gene: TRBJ1-1; V gene: TRBV5-4; CDR3 protein: CASKDGQLNTEAFF
J gene: TRBJ2-2; V gene: TRBV24-1; CDR3 protein: CATSGVNTGELFF
J gene: TRBJ1-4; V gene: TRBV2; CDR3 protein: CASSLSIVGEKLFF
J gene: TRBJ2-7; V gene: TRBV11-2; CDR3 protein: CASSLVSGIYEQYF
J gene: TRBJ1-2; V gene: TRBV18; CDR3 protein: CASSPGATASYGYTF
J gene: TRBJ1-2; V gene: TRBV4-1; CDR3 protein: CASSQVPGAGYGYTF
J gene: TRBJ2-7; V gene: TRBV30; CDR3 protein: CAWRLQGTTYEQYF
J gene: TRBJ1-2; V gene: TRBV5-6; CDR3 protein: CASSLQGNYGYTF
J gene: TRBJ2-3; V gene: TRBV14; CDR3 protein: CASSQVITTHFTDTQYF
J gene: TRBJ1-5; V gene: TRBV15; CDR3 protein: CATSRDSLTEGQHF
J gene: TRBJ1-1; V gene: TRBV14; CDR3 protein: CASSQELGTMNTEAFF
J gene: TRBJ1-1; V gene: TRBV2; CDR3 protein: CASIVNTEAFF
J gene: TRBJ2-7; V gene: TRBV18; CDR3 protein: CASSSNGPGQGVEQYF
J gene: TRBJ2-7; V gene: TRBV9; CDR3 protein: CASSANFYEQYF
J gene: TRBJ2-7; V gene: TRBV7-2; CDR3 protein: CASSSPGPGNEQYF
J gene: TRBJ1-1; V gene: TRBV5-4; CDR3 protein: CASSLEAGGMNTEAFF
J gene: TRBJ1-5; V gene: TRBV10-3; CDR3 protein: CATREAGTGGNQPQHF
J gene: TRBJ1-1; V gene: TRBV28; CDR3 protein: CASSFWGAEAFF
J gene: TRBJ1-5; V gene: TRBV7-8; CDR3 protein: CASSPGFGTNQPQHF
J gene: TRBJ1-3; V gene: TRBV30; CDR3 protein: CAWSEGDSGNTIYF
J gene: TRBJ2-1; V gene: TRBV11-2; CDR3 protein: CASSLLKQREGRRQFF
J gene: TRBJ1-2; V gene: TRBV18; CDR3 protein: CASSPRGGGYTF
J gene: TRBJ1-4; V gene: TRBV27; CDR3 protein: CASSFGGTNEKLFF
J gene: TRBJ1-2; V gene: TRBV27; CDR3 protein: CASSLSTGVGGYTF
J gene: TRBJ2-7; V gene: TRBV5-1; CDR3 protein: CASSLEGQVVWEQYF
J gene: TRBJ2-3; V gene: TRBV5-4; CDR3 protein: CASSLSLGQGTDTQYF
J gene: TRBJ1-2; V gene: TRBV5-4; CDR3 protein: CASRVQGGRNYGYTF
J gene: TRBJ2-7; V gene: TRBV6-5; CDR3 protein: CASSPATSYEQYF
J gene: TRBJ1-6; V gene: TRBV30; CDR3 protein: CAWRDFGNSPLHF
J gene: TRBJ2-1; V gene: TRBV7-2; CDR3 protein: CASSPRRASGNEQFF
J gene: TRBJ1-4; V gene: TRBV3-1/TRBV3-2; CDR3 protein: CASSQGFGKLFF
J gene: TRBJ2-7; V gene: TRBV12-3/TRBV12-4; CDR3 protein: CASSLGHGYEQYF
J gene: TRBJ1-2; V gene: TRBV4-1; CDR3 protein: CASSQEAGGGRNYGYTF
J gene: TRBJ2-5; V gene: TRBV4-1; CDR3 protein: CASSQKTSGEETQYF
J gene: TRBJ1-2; V gene: TRBV11-3; CDR3 protein: CASSLDQSGYGYTF
J gene: TRBJ2-4; V gene: TRBV27; CDR3 protein: CASSLRSAKNIQYF
J gene: TRBJ1-1; V gene: TRBV29-1; CDR3 protein: CSVEEGPTEAFF
J gene: TRBJ2-1; V gene: TRBV29-1; CDR3 protein: CSVGLGSNEQFF
J gene: TRBJ2-7; V gene: TRBV27; CDR3 protein: CASSLTGDGGSYEQYF
J gene: TRBJ1-2; V gene: TRBV15; CDR3 protein: CATGLAERNYGYTF
J gene: TRBJ1-4; V gene: TRBV2; CDR3 protein: CASRALAGLGNEKLFF
J gene: TRBJ2-3; V gene: TRBV3-1/TRBV3-2; CDR3 protein: CASSQEPGPTDTQYF
J gene: TRBJ1-1; V gene: TRBV28; CDR3 protein: CASSLLVLNTEAFF
J gene: TRBJ2-7; V gene: TRBV5-1; CDR3 protein: CASRDTSYEQYF
J gene: TRBJ2-7; V gene: TRBV27; CDR3 protein: CASSLSQSGYEQYF
J gene: TRBJ2-5; V gene: TRBV29-1; CDR3 protein: CSVSETGGGGETQYF
J gene: TRBJ1-5; V gene: TRBV6-5; CDR3 protein: CASSYRENQPQHF
J gene: TRBJ2-1; V gene: TRBV3-1/TRBV3-2; CDR3 protein: CASSQDRDSGGPAYNEQFF
J gene: TRBJ2-3; V gene: TRBV6-5; CDR3 protein: CASRGWGGADTQYF
J gene: TRBJ2-7; V gene: TRBV13; CDR3 protein: CASSLEASGYEQYF
J gene: TRBJ2-7; V gene: TRBV5-6; CDR3 protein: CASSWTGGYEQYF
J gene: TRBJ2-3; V gene: TRBV13; CDR3 protein: CASSPTRGLADTQYF